These T cell receptor beta chains were read from a single sample in a study of STAT5B mutations in CD4+ large granular lymphocyte leukemia. The table came from immunoSEQ multiplex PCR; TCRdb's copy has only in-frame clones and leaves some out. The repertoire includes under 35,000 clones, approximately 72% of them detected once, and about 2.5% sits in the top ten. Sequenced material: CD4+ T cells from blood buffy coats. All receptors come from a human donor in good health. The CDR3 runs from the conserved cysteine through the conserved F or W. Fields, in order: clone size, CDR3 length, J gene, V gene, D gene, CDR3 DNA, CDR3 protein. D genes are given only for firm matches. A clone size is listed for some rows: how often the clone was seen (once, few, many), or a class if it is expanded.

>NA|15|TRBJ2-2|TRBV7-3|NA
TGTGCCAGCAGCTTAGGGGGGCTCACCACCGGGGAGCTGTTTTTT
CASSLGGLTTGELFF
>NA|14|TRBJ2-3|TRBV19|NA
TGTGCCAGTAGTAGAACAGGGCCTCCAGATACGCAGTATTTT
CASSRTGPPDTQYF
>few|13|TRBJ1-5|TRBV2|NA
TGTGCCAGCAGCTTCCGTAGCAATCAGCCCCAGCATTTT
CASSFRSNQPQHF
>NA|15|TRBJ1-3|TRBV7-9|TRBD1
TGTGCCAGCAGCTTAGTACAGGGGAAGGGAGACACCATATATTTT
CASSLVQGKGDTIYF
>NA|14|TRBJ2-3|TRBV18|NA
TGTGCCAGCTCACCAGGGCAGGGGACAGATACGCAGTATTTT
CASSPGQGTDTQYF
>NA|15|TRBJ2-2|TRBV7-8|NA
TGTGCCAGCAGCTTGGGGACGGTGAACACCGGGGAGCTGTTTTTT
CASSLGTVNTGELFF
>NA|15|TRBJ1-4|TRBV7-2|TRBD1
TGTGCCAGCAGCCCCAGACAGGGGACTGGTGAAAAACTGTTTTTT
CASSPRQGTGEKLFF
>NA|14|TRBJ2-7|TRBV10-3|TRBD1
TGTGCCATCACCGACAGGGAAGAAAACTACGAGCAGTACTTC
CAITDREENYEQYF
>NA|12|TRBJ1-2|TRBV2|NA
TGTGCCAGCACTCGTACTAACTATGGCTACACCTTC
CASTRTNYGYTF
>NA|15|TRBJ2-3|TRBV5-5|TRBD2
TGTGCCAGCAGCTTGGCCAGCGGGGGGGCGAATACGCAGTATTTT
CASSLASGGANTQYF
>NA|14|TRBJ1-2|TRBV9|NA
TGTGCCAGCAGCGCCACGGGACAAAACTATGGCTACACCTTC
CASSATGQNYGYTF
>NA|16|TRBJ1-5|TRBV27|NA
TGTGCCAGCAGTTTATTGGGGGGGCAGGGCAATCAGCCCCAGCATTTT
CASSLLGGQGNQPQHF
>NA|14|TRBJ2-2|TRBV29-1|NA
TGCAGCGTTGAGGAGGGGCAGGGGGTCGGGGAGCTGTTTTTT
CSVEEGQGVGELFF
>NA|12|TRBJ1-6|TRBV7-9|NA
TGTGCCAGCAGCTTAGGGTTTTCGGCCCTCCACTTT
CASSLGFSALHF
>NA|16|TRBJ2-5|TRBV9|NA
TGTGCCAGCAGCGTAGCGACCCGAGGGACACAAGAGACCCAGTACTTC
CASSVATRGTQETQYF
>NA|16|TRBJ2-5|TRBV6-5|TRBD2
TGTGCCAGCAGTTACTCTCTAGCGGGAGTTTTCGAGACCCAGTACTTC
CASSYSLAGVFETQYF
>NA|14|TRBJ2-2|TRBV19|TRBD1
TGTGCCAGTAGTATCCAGGGGGCTGCCGGGGAGCTGTTTTTT
CASSIQGAAGELFF
>NA|13|TRBJ1-3|TRBV30|NA
TGTGCCTGGAGTGTTACCTCTGGAAACACCATATATTTT
CAWSVTSGNTIYF
>NA|15|TRBJ2-5|TRBV5-8|TRBD2
TGTGCCAGCAGCCCGGTACTTAGCGGGGAAGAGACCCAGTACTTC
CASSPVLSGEETQYF
>once|18|TRBJ2-2|TRBV5-6|TRBD1
TGTGCCAGCAGTCCCCAAGGCGGGACAGGGGGTTGGGGCGGGGAGCTGTTTTTT
CASSPQGGTGGWGGELFF
>NA|13|TRBJ2-3|TRBV27|NA
TGTGCCAGCAGTGGCCACATGACAGATACGCAGTATTTT
CASSGHMTDTQYF
>NA|15|TRBJ2-3|TRBV7-9|TRBD2
TGTGCCAGCAGCCTCCCGGGGACTACCACAGATACGCAGTATTTT
CASSLPGTTTDTQYF
>once|13|TRBJ2-1|TRBV11-2|NA
TGTGCCAGCAGCTCCGCCGGGATGGGTAGTCAGTTCTTC
CASSSAGMGSQFF
>NA|14|TRBJ2-7|TRBV5-4|TRBD1
TGTGCCAGCAGCCCGGGACAGGGGGCTATTGAGCAGTACTTC
CASSPGQGAIEQYF
>NA|15|TRBJ2-1|TRBV2|TRBD2
TGTGCCAGCAAGCTAGCGGGGGGTCGCTACAATGAGCAGTTCTTC
CASKLAGGRYNEQFF
>NA|14|TRBJ2-2|TRBV5-6|NA
TGTGCCAGCAGCTCCACAGGGATCACCGGGGAGCTGTTTTTT
CASSSTGITGELFF
>NA|18|TRBJ2-2|TRBV28|TRBD1
TGTGCCAGCAGTCCCCCCCCAGGGGGCGGTTCGGGCACCGGGGAGCTGTTTTTT
CASSPPPGGGSGTGELFF
>NA|20|TRBJ2-3|TRBV28|TRBD2
TGTGCCAGCAGTTTTGTCCGGGGGGATCAAAAAAAAACTAGCACAGATACGCAGTATTTT
CASSFVRGDQKKTSTDTQYF
>NA|17|TRBJ1-5|TRBV4-3|NA
TGCGCCAGCAGCCAAGAATGGACGGGAGGGGGCAATCAGCCCCAGCATTTT
CASSQEWTGGGNQPQHF
>NA|12|TRBJ2-3|TRBV7-7|NA
TGTGCCAGCAGCGCATCGGGGGATACGCAGTATTTT
CASSASGDTQYF
>few|15|TRBJ2-2|TRBV5-1|NA
TGCGCCAGCAGCTTGGGGGCAGGCCGAGGCGGGGAGCTGTTTTTT
CASSLGAGRGGELFF
>few|15|TRBJ1-4|TRBV19|TRBD1
TGTGCCAGTAGTCCTTGGACAGGGGCTAATGAAAAACTGTTTTTT
CASSPWTGANEKLFF